This TCR beta chain is from a study of blood T cell repertoires in COVID-19. Original analysis: Amplification of reference gene primers provided the estimated nucleated cell counts. TCRdb's table, derived via immunoSEQ multiplex PCR, lists solely in-frame clones and lacks some. The V and J calls and clone size come from that table; D and trimming were worked out from the DNA. The table has under 300,000 clones, approximately 90% seen once. Everyone who took part was roughly 18 to 89 years old, and they came from some 23 US areas. Each participant's cohort was designated according to participant-reported clinical history. The source material was PBMCs or T cells enriched from blood (not recorded which). This sequence originates from a woman aged 55-75 years in a cohort exposed to, infected with or recovered from COVID-19 (not recorded which).

CDR3 protein: CASSLDGTASYEQYF. DNA for the CDR3: TGTGCCAGCAGCTTAGACGGGACAGCATCTTACGAGCAGTACTTC. The chain combines TRBV11-3 with TRBJ2-7, with 7 bases that match TRBD1. J lost 4 bases, V lost 0 bases, and 6 bases had no gene match. The germline CDR1 and CDR2 sequences are SGHNT and YENEEA. The CDR3 runs to 15 residues.